This T cell receptor beta chain was obtained from a study of breast tumors, draining lymph nodes, adjacent tissues (dated by TCRdb to about 2016). Study-level background: In breast cancer patients, the study compared the TCR beta repertoires of tumor, adjacent nontumor tissue and axillary lymph nodes. The study was designed to assess the relationships and possible T-cell exchange between tumor, surrounding tissue and draining lymph node repertoires in human breast cancer. Study-wide conclusions, independent of this receptor: The data were considered consistent with most tumor T cells being derived from the lymph node and subsequently expanding within tumor tissue. Tumor and nontumor tissue repertoires were significantly more similar in luminal-like than in basal-like breast cancer. Tumor T-cell repertoires showed less diversity than lymph node repertoires and more diversity than nontumor tissue repertoires, and tumor T-cell repertoires showed preferential V and J gene usage. The conclusion that tumor T cells originate in lymph nodes was presented as consistent with a hypothesis rather than as directly demonstrated.

Lymph node samples were obtained from the axillary draining lymph nodes of breast cancer patients. The instrument was an Illumina HiSeq 2000. Multiplex PCR amplification was used to build the TCR beta chain libraries. High-throughput sequencing was used to analyze the amplified TCR beta chain products. TCRdb took the public reads, trimmed them with fastp at Q25, ran MiXCR for clone calling and kept in-frame beta chains. Rows are unified per CDR3 protein, each entry keeping the most common DNA and genes. The sample table holds around 300,000 distinct CDR3 sequences, of which 30% to 35% were seen once. Of the sample, more than 0.95% is held by the ten largest clones. The sample holds many counts of this clonotype. What this receptor recognizes is not known. There are no base qualities to consult, and no much larger clone falls within one base. The clonotype comes from a female donor with breast cancer. Some clones in this sample may be carry-over from other donors' samples. Material for sequencing was axillary lymph node tissue.

In nucleotide form, the sequence is TGTGCCAGCGGGGGAGGGGTCCCCGGGGAGCTGTTTTTT. Its translation is CASGGGVPGELFF. The rearranged chain carries TRBV5-8 and TRBJ2-2, with 7 junctional bases fitting TRBD2. From the germline V gene, CDR1 is SGHTS and CDR2 is YDEGEE. The germline V end is reduced by 7 bases and the J end by 6 bases; junction bases left unmatched: 6. Taken from cysteine to phenylalanine, the CDR3 has 13 residues. The DNA shown is the 39-base CDR3, in frame from base 1.